This TCR beta chain was documented in a study of vaccination and CD4 T cells after COVID-19. Across the study: Convalescent individuals numbered four females and six males, two being Hispanic.

TCRdb used MiXCR to reprocess the PCR reads, holding one entry per CDR3 protein. The table shows about 19,000 distinct CDR3 sequences, with around 62% occurring only once. The CDR3 spans 21 residues. Germline CDR1 is MNHEY and CDR2 is SMNVEV (reference sequence). J was trimmed by 0 bases and V by 8 bases; bases with no gene match: 24. Spanning March to December 2020, the positive PCR dates came before US Alpha, Beta and Delta variants. The starting material was CD4+ T cells from blood, obtained before SARS-CoV-2 vaccination. This TCR was sampled from a human donor who had recovered from COVID-19. The chain employs TRBV27 and TRBJ2-3; TRBD1 aligns across 9 bases. The CDR3 sequence: CASLLKGGDRDTPESTDTQYF. The CDR3 bases are TGTGCCAGCTTATTAAAGGGGGGGGACAGGGACACCCCGGAAAGCACAGATACGCAGTATTTT.